Below are 14 T cell receptor beta chains sequenced from a single sample in a study of cytomegalovirus exposure and HLA in healthy donors. PCR involved 60 Vbeta and 13 Jbeta primers. The method was immunoSEQ multiplex PCR; TCRdb's version includes in-frame clones alone and lacks a portion of them. The repertoire consists of about 110,000 clones, with approximately 76% occurring once and the leading ten covering about 7.7%. The sample comprised PBMCs. Source of these receptors: a woman aged 45 to 65 in good health and CMV-seropositive.

DNA of the CDR3: TGTGCTAGTGGTTTGCCCGGGTCCCAAGAGACCCAGTACTTC. Its protein is CASGLPGSQETQYF. The V gene is TRBV12-5, the J gene TRBJ2-5; D not certain. CDR3 length: 14 amino acids. Germline CDR1 and CDR2: LGHNT and FRNRAP. The V end lost 2 bases, the J end lost 1 base, and 8 bases lay between the germline ends.

J is TRBJ2-7 and V is TRBV7-9, with D possibly being TRBD1 (6 bases). The germline CDR1 and CDR2 sequences are SEHNR and FQNEAQ (reference sequence). Between the trimmed V and J ends, which lost 5 bases and 2 bases, there was a span of 16 bases. The CDR3 contains 15 residues. The CDR3 nucleotides are TGTGCCAGCAGCCTAGACACAGGGAATCCCTACGAGCAGTACTTC. It yields the protein CASSLDTGNPYEQYF.

This chain joins TRBV14 and TRBJ2-3, with no clear D. Per germline, CDR1 SGHDN and CDR2 FVKESK. This CDR3 is 14 amino acids long. V lost 3 bases, J lost 0 bases, and 7 bases lay in between. The CDR3 DNA reads as TGTGCCAGCAGCCACCAAGCTAGCACAGATACGCAGTATTTT. Translation gives CASSHQASTDTQYF.

This clone has only a few counts. This rearrangement joins TRBV2 to TRBJ2-5, with 8 bases fitting TRBD2. V lost 7 bases to trimming and J lost 12 bases; unmatched junction nucleotides: 7. Germline lookup yields CDR1 SNHLY and CDR2 FYNNEI. The CDR3 consists of 11 residues. The CDR3 region is CASTGGAFEYF. For the CDR3, the DNA is TGTGCCAGCACCGGGGGGGCGTTCGAGTACTTC.

V gene TRBV5-4 combines with J gene TRBJ2-7; TRBD1 agrees at 7 bases. The CDR3 covers 14 residues. Germline V gives CDR1 SGHNT, CDR2 YYREEE (reference sequence). Unmatched junction bases numbered 6, after V lost 5 bases and J lost 1 base. CDR3 nucleotides: TGTGCCAGCAGTGCCGGGACAGCTTCCTACGAGCAGTACTTC. Residues: CASSAGTASYEQYF.

The CDR3 DNA is TGCGCCAGCAGCCAAGATTTCGGGGACGAGCAGTACTTC. Protein sequence: CASSQDFGDEQYF. This chain connects TRBV4-3 to TRBJ2-7; a weak D match, TRBD2 (5 bases). The CDR3 extends over 13 amino acids. The V and J ends lost 0 bases and 5 bases respectively, with 8 bases between them. Germline lookup yields CDR1 LGHNA and CDR2 YSLEER.

The genes are TRBV27 and TRBJ2-3, with 13 bases lining up with TRBD2. The CDR3 totals 16 residues. Looked up from germline, CDR1 is MNHEY and CDR2 is SMNVEV (reference sequence). The trim removed 4 bases at V and 3 bases at J, leaving 4 bases unmatched. The CDR3 region is CASSSAGLAGTDTQYF. The CDR3 DNA reads TGTGCCAGCAGTTCCGCGGGACTAGCGGGGACAGATACGCAGTATTTT.

This clone was found a few times. The chain uses TRBV4-1 and TRBJ2-1; D might be TRBD2 (7 bases). The CDR3 extends over 16 amino acids. From germline, CDR1 is MGHRA and CDR2 YSYEKL. Trimming cost V 7 bases and J 2 bases, with 18 bases left between them. The CDR3: CASKALAGAPYNEQFF. The CDR3 DNA reads as TGCGCCAGCAAAGCCCTGGCGGGGGCCCCCTACAATGAGCAGTTCTTC.

This clone appeared once. The V gene is TRBV15, the J gene TRBJ1-2; D gene uncertain. The germline V gene has CDR1 LNHNV and CDR2 YYDKDF (reference sequence). V lost 0 bases and J lost 2, with 10 bases in between. The CDR3 contains 15 residues. The CDR3 spells CATSREATLNYGYTF. The CDR3 coding sequence is TGTGCCACCAGCAGAGAAGCCACCTTAAACTATGGCTACACCTTC.

The rearrangement joins TRBV6-1 to TRBJ1-5, with no clear D. The ends were cut back, 9 bases at V and 3 bases at J, with 12 bases in the middle. The CDR3 consists of 13 residues. Per the germline V gene, CDR1 is MNHNS and CDR2 is SASEGT. In DNA form, the CDR3 reads TGTGCCAGGGGGAGGGTGATCAATCAGCCCCAGCATTTT. Translation: CARGRVINQPQHF.

The chain combines TRBV6-1 with TRBJ2-3, with 7 bases that match TRBD2. From germline, CDR1 is MNHNS and CDR2 SASEGT. This CDR3 contains 16 residues. V dropped 2 bases and J dropped 1; count of bases not matched to a gene: 6. CDR3 in DNA: TGTGCCAGCAGTGAACGGCTAGCGGCACGCACAGATACGCAGTATTTT. Translating gives CASSERLAARTDTQYF.

The chain recombines TRBV2 with TRBJ2-7, with D unclear. The CDR3 is 14 amino acids. The germline V gene encodes CDR1 SNHLY and CDR2 FYNNEI. V lost 2 bases and J 3 bases, leaving 11 bases between the germline ends. CDR3 bases: TGTGCCAGCAGTGAACTGAGGTCCCACTACGAGCAGTACTTC. It yields the protein CASSELRSHYEQYF. Together with reference TRBV2 and TRBJ2-7, the CDR3 gives the full variable domain: EPEVTQTPSHQVTQMGQEVILRCVPISNHLYFYWYRQILGQKVEFLVSFYNNEISEKSEIFDDQFSVERPDGSNFTLKIRSTKLEDSAMYFCASSELRSHYEQYFGPGTRLTVT.

This clone has a handful of counts. The chain couples TRBV7-2 to TRBJ2-3, with TRBD2 matching 7 bases. Per the germline V gene, CDR1 is SGHTA and CDR2 is FQGNSA. V shed 6 bases and J 0 bases; nucleotides not matched to a gene: 3. CDR3 length: 14 residues. The DNA for the CDR3 is TGTGCCAGCAGGGACGGGAGGAGCACAGATACGCAGTATTTT. Protein: CASRDGRSTDTQYF.

The chain uses TRBV2 and TRBJ1-1; D remains unclear. Germline CDR1 is SNHLY and CDR2 is FYNNEI. Trimming pared 5 bases from V and 4 bases from J, leaving 14 bases between. The CDR3 has 14 amino acids. The CDR3 region is CASSKPSGFTEAFF. CDR3 nucleotide sequence: TGTGCCAGCAGTAAGCCTTCGGGTTTCACTGAAGCTTTCTTT.